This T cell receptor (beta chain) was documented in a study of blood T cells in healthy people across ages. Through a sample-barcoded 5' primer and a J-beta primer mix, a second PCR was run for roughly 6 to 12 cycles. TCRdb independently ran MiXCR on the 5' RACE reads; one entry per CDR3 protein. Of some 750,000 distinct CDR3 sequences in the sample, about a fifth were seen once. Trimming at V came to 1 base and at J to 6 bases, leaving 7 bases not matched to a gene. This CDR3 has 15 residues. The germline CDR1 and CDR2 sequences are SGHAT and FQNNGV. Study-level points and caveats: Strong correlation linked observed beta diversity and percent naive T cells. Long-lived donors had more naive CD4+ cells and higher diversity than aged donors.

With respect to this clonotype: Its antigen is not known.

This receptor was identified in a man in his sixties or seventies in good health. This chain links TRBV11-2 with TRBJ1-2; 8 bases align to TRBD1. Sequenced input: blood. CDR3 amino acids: CASSLGTGPTHGYTF. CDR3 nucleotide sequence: TGTGCCAGCAGCTTAGGGACAGGGCCGACTCATGGCTACACCTTC.